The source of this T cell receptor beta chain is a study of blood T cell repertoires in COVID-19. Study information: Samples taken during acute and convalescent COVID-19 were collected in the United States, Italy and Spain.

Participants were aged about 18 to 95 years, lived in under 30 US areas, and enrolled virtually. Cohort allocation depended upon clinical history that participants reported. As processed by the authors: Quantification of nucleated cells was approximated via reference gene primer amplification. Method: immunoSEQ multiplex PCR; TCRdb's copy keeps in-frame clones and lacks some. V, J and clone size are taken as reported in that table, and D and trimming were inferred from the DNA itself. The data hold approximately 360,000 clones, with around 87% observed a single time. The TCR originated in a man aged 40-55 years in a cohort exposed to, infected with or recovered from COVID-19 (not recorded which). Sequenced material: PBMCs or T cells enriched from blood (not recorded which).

The CDR3 protein is CASSRDRGYEQYF. The CDR3 DNA reads TGTGCCAGCAGCCGGGACAGGGGCTACGAGCAGTACTTC. The chain combines TRBV9 with TRBJ2-7, with 10 bases fitting TRBD1. J lost 3 bases, V lost 4 bases, and 1 base had no gene match. Germline CDR1 is SGDLS and CDR2 is YYNGEE. The CDR3 contains 13 residues.